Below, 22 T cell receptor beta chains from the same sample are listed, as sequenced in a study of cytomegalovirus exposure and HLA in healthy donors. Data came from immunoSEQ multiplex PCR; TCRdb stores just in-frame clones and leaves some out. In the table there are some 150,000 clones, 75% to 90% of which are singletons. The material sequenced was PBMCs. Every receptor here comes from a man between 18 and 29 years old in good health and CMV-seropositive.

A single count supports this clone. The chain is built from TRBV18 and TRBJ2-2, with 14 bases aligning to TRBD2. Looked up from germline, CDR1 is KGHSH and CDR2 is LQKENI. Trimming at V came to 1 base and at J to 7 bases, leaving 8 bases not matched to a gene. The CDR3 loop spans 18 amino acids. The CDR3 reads CASSPQGLAGGGIGELFF. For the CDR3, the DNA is TGTGCCAGCTCACCACAAGGACTAGCGGGAGGAGGGATCGGGGAGCTGTTTTTT.

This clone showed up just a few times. Here the CDR3 DNA reads TGTGCCAGCTGGGTGGGGGGAACCCAGTACTTC. This translates into CASWVGGTQYF. The rearrangement links TRBV6-4 to TRBJ2-7, with a possible D match to TRBD2 (6 bases). V dropped 8 bases and J dropped 10 bases, with 15 bases sitting between them. The germline V gene has CDR1 MRHNA and CDR2 SNTAGT. CDR3 length: 11 amino acids.

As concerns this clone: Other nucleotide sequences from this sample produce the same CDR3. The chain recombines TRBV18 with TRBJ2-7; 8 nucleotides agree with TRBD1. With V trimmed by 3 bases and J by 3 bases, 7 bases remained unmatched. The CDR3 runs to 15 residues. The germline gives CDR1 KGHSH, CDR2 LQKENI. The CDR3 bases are TGTGCCAGCTCACCCTCCGGGACAGGTTTCTACGAGCAGTACTTC. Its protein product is CASSPSGTGFYEQYF. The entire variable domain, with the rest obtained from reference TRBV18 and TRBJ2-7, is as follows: NAGVMQNPRHLVRRRGQEARLRCSPMKGHSHVYWYRQLPEEGLKFMVYLQKENIIDESGMPKERFSAEFPKEGPSILRIQQVVRGDSAAYFCASSPSGTGFYEQYFGPGTRLTVT.

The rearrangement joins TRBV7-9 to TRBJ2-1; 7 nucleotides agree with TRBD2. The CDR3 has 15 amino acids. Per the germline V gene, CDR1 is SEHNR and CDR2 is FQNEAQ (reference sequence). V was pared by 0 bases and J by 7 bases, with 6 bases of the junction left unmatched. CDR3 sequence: CASSLASSGTNEQFF. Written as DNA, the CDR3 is TGTGCCAGCAGCTTAGCGTCTAGCGGAACGAATGAGCAGTTCTTC. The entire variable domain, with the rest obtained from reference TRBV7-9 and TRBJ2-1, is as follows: DTGVSQNPRHKITKRGQNVTFRCDPISEHNRLYWYRQTLGQGPEFLTYFQNEAQLEKSRLLSDRFSAERPKGSFSTLEIQRTEQGDSAMYLCASSLASSGTNEQFFGPGTRLTVL.

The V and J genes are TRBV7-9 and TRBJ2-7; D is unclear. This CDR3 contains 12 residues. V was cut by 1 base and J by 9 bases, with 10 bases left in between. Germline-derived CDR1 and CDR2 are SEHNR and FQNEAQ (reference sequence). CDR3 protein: CASSLDPERQYF. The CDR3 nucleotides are TGTGCCAGCAGCTTAGACCCAGAGCGGCAGTACTTC.

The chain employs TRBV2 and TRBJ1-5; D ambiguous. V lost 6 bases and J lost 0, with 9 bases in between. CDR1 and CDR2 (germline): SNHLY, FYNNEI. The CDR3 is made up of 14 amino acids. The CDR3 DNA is TGTGCCAGCAGCCGACTGAATAGCAATCAGCCCCAGCATTTT. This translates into CASSRLNSNQPQHF.

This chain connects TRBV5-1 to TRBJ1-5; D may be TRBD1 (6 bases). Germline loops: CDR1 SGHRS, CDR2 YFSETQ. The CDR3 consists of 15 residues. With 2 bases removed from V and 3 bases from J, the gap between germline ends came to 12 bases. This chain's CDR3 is CASSLGGQSNQPQHF. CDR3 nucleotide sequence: TGCGCCAGCAGCTTAGGCGGACAGTCCAATCAGCCCCAGCATTTT. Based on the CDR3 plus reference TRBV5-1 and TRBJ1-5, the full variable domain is KAGVTQTPRYLIKTRGQQVTLSCSPISGHRSVSWYQQTPGQGLQFLFEYFSETQRNKGNFPGRFSGRQFSNSRSEMNVSTLELGDSALYLCASSLGGQSNQPQHFGDGTRLSIL.

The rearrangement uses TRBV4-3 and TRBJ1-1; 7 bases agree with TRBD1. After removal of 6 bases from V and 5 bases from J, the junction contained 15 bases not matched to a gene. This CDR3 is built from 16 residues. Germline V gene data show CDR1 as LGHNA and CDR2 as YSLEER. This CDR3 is CASSPSANRQGTEAFF. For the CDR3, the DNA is TGCGCCAGCAGTCCGTCCGCGAATAGACAGGGAACTGAAGCTTTCTTT.

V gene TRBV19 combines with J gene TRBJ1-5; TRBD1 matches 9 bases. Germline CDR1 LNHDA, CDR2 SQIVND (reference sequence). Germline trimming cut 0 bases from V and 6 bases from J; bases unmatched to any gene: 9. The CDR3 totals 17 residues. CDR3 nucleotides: TGTGCCAGTAGTATAGATTCCCGGGACAGGGCCGGTCAGCCCCAGCATTTT. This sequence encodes CASSIDSRDRAGQPQHF.

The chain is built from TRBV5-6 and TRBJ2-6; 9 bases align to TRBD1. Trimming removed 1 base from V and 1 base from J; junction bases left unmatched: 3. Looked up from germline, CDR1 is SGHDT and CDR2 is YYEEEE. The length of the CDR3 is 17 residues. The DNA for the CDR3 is TGTGCCAGCAGCTTGACAGGGGGCGCGTCTGGGGCCAACGTCCTGACTTTC. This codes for CASSLTGGASGANVLTF.

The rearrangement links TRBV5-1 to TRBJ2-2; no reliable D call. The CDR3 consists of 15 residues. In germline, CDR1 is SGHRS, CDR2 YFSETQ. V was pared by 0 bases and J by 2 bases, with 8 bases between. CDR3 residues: CASSLATTNTGELFF. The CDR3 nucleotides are TGCGCCAGCAGCTTGGCAACAACAAACACCGGGGAGCTGTTTTTT.

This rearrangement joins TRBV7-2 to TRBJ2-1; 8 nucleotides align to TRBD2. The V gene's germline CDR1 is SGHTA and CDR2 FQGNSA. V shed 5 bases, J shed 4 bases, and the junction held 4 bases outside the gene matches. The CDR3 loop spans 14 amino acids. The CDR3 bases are TGTGCCAGCAGCCCCGGACTAGCATACAATGAGCAGTTCTTC. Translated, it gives CASSPGLAYNEQFF.

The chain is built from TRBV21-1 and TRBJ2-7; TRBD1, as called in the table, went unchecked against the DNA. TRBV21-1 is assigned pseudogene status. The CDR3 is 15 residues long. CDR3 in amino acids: CASSKDSTGTYEQYF. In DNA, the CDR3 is TGTGCCAGCAGCAAAGATTCAACAGGGACGTACGAGCAGTACTTC.

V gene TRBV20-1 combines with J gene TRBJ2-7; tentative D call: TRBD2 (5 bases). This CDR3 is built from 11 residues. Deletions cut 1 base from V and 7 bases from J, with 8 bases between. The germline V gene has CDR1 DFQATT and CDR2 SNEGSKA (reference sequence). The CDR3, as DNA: TGCAGTGCTAGAGTAGCGAGTGAGCAGTACTTC. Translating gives CSARVASEQYF.

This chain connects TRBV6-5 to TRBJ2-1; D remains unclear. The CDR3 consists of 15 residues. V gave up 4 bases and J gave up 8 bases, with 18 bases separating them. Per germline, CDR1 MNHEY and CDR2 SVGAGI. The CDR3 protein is CASSSDIGKSDEQFF. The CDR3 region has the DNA TGTGCCAGCAGTTCCGACATCGGAAAGTCGGATGAGCAGTTCTTC.

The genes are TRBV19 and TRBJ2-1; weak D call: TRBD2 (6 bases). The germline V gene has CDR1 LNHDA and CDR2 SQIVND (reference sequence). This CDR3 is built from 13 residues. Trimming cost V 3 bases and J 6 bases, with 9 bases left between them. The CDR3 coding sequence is TGTGCCAGTAGTATCGGAGGGATCAATGAGCAGTTCTTC. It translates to CASSIGGINEQFF.

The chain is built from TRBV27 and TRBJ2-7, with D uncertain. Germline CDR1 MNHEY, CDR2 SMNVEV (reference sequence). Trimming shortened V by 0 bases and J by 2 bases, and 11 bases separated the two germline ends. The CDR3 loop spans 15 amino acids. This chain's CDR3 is CASSLSPGLAYEQYF. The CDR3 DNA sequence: TGTGCCAGCAGTTTATCGCCGGGTTTGGCCTACGAGCAGTACTTC.

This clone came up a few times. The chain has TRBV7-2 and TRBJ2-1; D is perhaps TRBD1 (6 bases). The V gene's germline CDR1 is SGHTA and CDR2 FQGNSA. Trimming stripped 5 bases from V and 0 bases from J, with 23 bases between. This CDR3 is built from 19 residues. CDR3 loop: CASSRPGTRERSSYNEQFF. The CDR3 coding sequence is TGTGCCAGCAGCCGCCCCGGGACACGGGAAAGAAGCTCCTACAATGAGCAGTTCTTC.

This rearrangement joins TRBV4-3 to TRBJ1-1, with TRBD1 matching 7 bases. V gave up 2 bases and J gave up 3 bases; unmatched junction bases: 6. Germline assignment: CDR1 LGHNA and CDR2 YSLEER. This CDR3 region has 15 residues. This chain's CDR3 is CASSQHNGQDTEAFF. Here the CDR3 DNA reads TGCGCCAGCAGCCAACATAACGGACAGGACACTGAAGCTTTCTTT.

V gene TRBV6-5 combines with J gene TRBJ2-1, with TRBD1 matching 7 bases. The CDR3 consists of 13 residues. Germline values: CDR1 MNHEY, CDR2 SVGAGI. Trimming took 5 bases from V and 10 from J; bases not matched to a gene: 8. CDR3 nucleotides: TGTGCCAGCAGTCCGCATGACAGGGCCGAGCAGTTCTTC. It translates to CASSPHDRAEQFF.

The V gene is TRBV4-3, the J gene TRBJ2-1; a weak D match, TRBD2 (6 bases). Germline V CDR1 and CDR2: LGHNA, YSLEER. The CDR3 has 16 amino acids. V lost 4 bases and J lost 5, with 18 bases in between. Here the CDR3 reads CASSRANRDFNNEQFF. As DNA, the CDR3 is TGCGCCAGCAGCCGCGCAAATCGGGACTTCAACAATGAGCAGTTCTTC.

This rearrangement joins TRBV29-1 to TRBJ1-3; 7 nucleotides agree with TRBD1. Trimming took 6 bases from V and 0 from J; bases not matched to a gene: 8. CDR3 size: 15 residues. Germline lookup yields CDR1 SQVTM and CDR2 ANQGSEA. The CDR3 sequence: CSVGVGTVSGNTIYF. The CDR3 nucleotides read TGCAGCGTGGGTGTTGGGACAGTCTCTGGAAACACCATATATTTT.